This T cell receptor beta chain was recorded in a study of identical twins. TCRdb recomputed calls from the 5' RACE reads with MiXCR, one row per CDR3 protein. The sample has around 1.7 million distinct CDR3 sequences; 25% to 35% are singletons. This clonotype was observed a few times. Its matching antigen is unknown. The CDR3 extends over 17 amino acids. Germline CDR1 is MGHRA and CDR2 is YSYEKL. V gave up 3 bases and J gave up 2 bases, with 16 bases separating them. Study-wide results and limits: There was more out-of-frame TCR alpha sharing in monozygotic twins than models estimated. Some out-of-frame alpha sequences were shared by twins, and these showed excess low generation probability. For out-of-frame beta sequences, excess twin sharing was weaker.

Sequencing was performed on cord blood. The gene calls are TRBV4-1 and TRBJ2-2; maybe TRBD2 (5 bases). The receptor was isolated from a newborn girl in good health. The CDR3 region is CASSQTPLGPNTGELFF. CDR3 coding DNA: TGCGCCAGCAGCCAGACACCACTAGGTCCCAACACCGGGGAGCTGTTTTTT.